This TCR beta chain emerged from a study of blood T cell repertoires in COVID-19 (TCRdb year 2020). Regarding the complete study: Samples from collaborators originated in the United States, Italy and Spain and spanned both the acute and convalescent phases of COVID-19. The samples were drawn from two sources: the first 160 participants of the ongoing ImmuneRACE study, and 1,254 subjects contributed by 6 global collaborators. The repertoires were released in a freely available public database meant as a resource for research on the immune response to SARS-CoV-2. Where HLA class I and class II types were available, the types were taken from metadata supplied by the sample provider, not from assay-based typing. Sample metadata almost always included a de-identified subject ID, COVID-19 status, age in years and sex. Deeply sampled blood TCRbeta repertoires from subjects exposed to, actively infected with, or recovered from COVID-19 were included in the dataset. The prospective study material was composed of cDNA or gDNA derived from T cells, B-cell-depleted T cells, or PBMCs.

Whole blood was collected in K2EDTA tubes by collaborating institutions according to the institutions' own protocols. Collaborator samples were shipped for TCRbeta analysis as frozen whole blood, isolated PBMCs, or DNA extracted from either sample type. TCRbeta CDR3 regions were amplified from genomic DNA by means of the immunoSEQ Assay, a bias-controlled multiplex PCR. Concerning the study's data processing: The number of nucleated cells in each sample was estimated by amplification of reference gene primers within the assay. To quantify the absolute abundance of each unique TCRbeta CDR3 rearrangement, sequence reads were collapsed and filtered. For each sample, productive Simpson clonality was calculated as the square root of Simpson's diversity index across productive rearrangements. Not all clones reach the TCRdb copy of this immuneACCESS table, which keeps in-frame sequences only. Checked studies attribute under half of the gap to unresolved V genes and leave the rest unexplained. From that table come the V and J calls and clone size; the DNA was used to work out D and trimming. The sample table holds about 250,000 clones, of which approximately 90% were seen once. 3% of the sample is in the top ten clones.

This clone was detected once. Its specific antigen is unknown. No qualities accompany the bases; no much larger clone lies one base away. The junction carries 14 bases between V and J, which are trimmed by 3 bases and 3 bases respectively. Including cysteine and phenylalanine, the CDR3 has 15 amino acids. Only the CDR3 region is kept as DNA, spanning 45 bases read in frame from base 1. Via the germline V gene (reference sequence), CDR1 is MNHEY and CDR2 SMNVEV. Points the paper makes about the study in general: Clinical and demographic metadata were provided uncurated, with the amount varying by source and participant.

The chain is assembled from TRBV27 and TRBJ1-1; tentative D gene TRBD1, with 6 bases matching. Sequencing used peripheral blood. This TCR came from a man aged 18 to 29 with active or convalescent COVID-19. The DNA sequence follows: TGTGCCAGCAGTTTGGTCCAGGGGAGGGACACTGAAGCTTTCTTT. The encoded protein is CASSLVQGRDTEAFF.